This T cell receptor (beta chain) derives from a study of cytomegalovirus exposure and HLA in healthy donors. General study points: Diagnosis of cytomegalovirus status made by the classifier reportedly showed high specificity and sensitivity.

Using immunoSEQ multiplex PCR, the repertoire was profiled, and TCRdb retains in-frame clones only, with some absent. The sample has under 150,000 clones, 88% seen once. As for this clone: Its specificity is unknown.

The specimen was PBMCs. The TCR originated in a young woman in good health and CMV-seropositive.

The CDR3 reads CASSSATGIYGYTF. Written as DNA, the CDR3 is TGTGCCAGCAGTTCGGCGACAGGGATTTATGGCTACACCTTC. The J gene is TRBJ1-2, the V gene TRBV28, with TRBD1 identical over 7 bases. V was clipped by 4 bases and J by 5 bases; unmatched bases: 7. This CDR3 has 14 residues. Germline loops: CDR1 MDHEN, CDR2 SYDVKM.